This TCR beta chain originates from a study of tumor and adjacent non-tumor tissue in lung cancer. Study context: The cohort had around twelve adenocarcinoma, a couple of squamous cell and 1 small cell patients. Study findings and constraints: TCR diversity was significantly greater in tumor than normal lung tissue. Top 100 clones took a larger repertoire share in normal lung.

The CDR3 has 16 residues. Germline CDR1 MNHEY, CDR2 SVGAGI. The template was RNA from unsorted bulk tissue. Distant lung tissue was collected more than 3 cm away from the tumor edge. Newly diagnosed lung cancer patients had thoracic surgery in China, August–late 2014, without prior chemotherapy. Concerning this clonotype: Its matching antigen is unknown. A junction end diverges from the germline sequence, so it may reflect a read error.

A modified ARM-PCR protocol with three rounds of nested PCR amplified TCRbeta. TCRdb itself ran the multiplex PCR reads through MiXCR, one entry per CDR3 protein. The sample records 60,000 to 100,000 distinct CDR3 sequences, approximately 82% being singletons. The rearrangement links TRBV6-5 to TRBJ2-3; 9 bases fit TRBD2. This TCR was recovered from a man aged 70-80 years with non-small cell lung cancer. Specimen: distant non-tumor lung tissue. This CDR3 reads CANSSRAGGGTDTRYF. CDR3 coding DNA: TGTGCGAACAGTTCTCGAGCGGGGGGAGGCACAGATACGCGGTATTTT.